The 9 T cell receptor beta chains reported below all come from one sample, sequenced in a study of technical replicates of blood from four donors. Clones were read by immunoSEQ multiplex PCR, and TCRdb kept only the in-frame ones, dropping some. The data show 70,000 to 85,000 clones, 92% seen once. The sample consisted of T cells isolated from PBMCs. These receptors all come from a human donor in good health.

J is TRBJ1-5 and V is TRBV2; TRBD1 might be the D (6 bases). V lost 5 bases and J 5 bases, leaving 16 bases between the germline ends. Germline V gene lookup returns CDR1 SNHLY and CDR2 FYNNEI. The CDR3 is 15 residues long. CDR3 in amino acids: CASSIPQGRHQPQHF. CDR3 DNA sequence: TGTGCCAGCAGTATTCCACAGGGCCGCCATCAGCCCCAGCATTTT.

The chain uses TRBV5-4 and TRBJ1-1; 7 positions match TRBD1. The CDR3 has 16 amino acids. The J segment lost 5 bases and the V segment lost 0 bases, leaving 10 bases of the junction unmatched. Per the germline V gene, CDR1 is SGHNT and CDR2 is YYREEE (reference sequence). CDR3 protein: CASSLVPTGSGTEAFF. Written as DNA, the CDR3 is TGTGCCAGCAGCTTGGTTCCGACAGGGAGTGGGACTGAAGCTTTCTTT.

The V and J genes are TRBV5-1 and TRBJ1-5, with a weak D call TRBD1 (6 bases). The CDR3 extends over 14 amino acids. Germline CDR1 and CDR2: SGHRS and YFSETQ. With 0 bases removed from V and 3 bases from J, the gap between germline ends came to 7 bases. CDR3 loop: CASSLGTVNQPQHF. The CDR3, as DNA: TGCGCCAGCAGCTTGGGGACAGTCAATCAGCCCCAGCATTTT.

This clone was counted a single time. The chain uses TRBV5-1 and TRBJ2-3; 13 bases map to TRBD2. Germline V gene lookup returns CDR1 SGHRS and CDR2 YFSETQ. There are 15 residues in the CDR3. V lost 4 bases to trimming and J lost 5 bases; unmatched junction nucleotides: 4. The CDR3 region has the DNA TGCGCCAGCAGCCCACGGACTAGCGGGGGAGATACGCAGTATTTT. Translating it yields CASSPRTSGGDTQYF.

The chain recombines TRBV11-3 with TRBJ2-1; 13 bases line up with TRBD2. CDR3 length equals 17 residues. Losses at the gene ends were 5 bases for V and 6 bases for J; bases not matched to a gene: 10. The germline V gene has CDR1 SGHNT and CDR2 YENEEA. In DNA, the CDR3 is TGTGCCAGCAGCCCCCGACGGACTAGCGGGAGCGGCAATGAGCAGTTCTTC. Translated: CASSPRRTSGSGNEQFF.

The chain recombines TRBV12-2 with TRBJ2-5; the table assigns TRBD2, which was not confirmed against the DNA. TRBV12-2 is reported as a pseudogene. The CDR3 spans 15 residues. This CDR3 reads CASRPDGGPGGTQYF. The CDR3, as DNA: TGTGCAAGTCGCCCCGACGGGGGTCCGGGCGGGACCCAGTACTTC.

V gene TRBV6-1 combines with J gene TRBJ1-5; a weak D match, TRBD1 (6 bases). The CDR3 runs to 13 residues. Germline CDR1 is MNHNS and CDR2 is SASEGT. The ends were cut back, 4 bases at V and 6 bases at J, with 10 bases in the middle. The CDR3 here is CASSVEGGQPQHF. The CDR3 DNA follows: TGTGCCAGCAGTGTCGAAGGGGGTCAGCCCCAGCATTTT.

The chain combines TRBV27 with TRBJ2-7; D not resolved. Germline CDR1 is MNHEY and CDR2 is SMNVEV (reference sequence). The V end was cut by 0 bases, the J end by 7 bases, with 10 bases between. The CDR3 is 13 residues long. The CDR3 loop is CASSLSLSGEQYF. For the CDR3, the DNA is TGTGCCAGCAGTTTATCCCTCTCGGGTGAGCAGTACTTC.

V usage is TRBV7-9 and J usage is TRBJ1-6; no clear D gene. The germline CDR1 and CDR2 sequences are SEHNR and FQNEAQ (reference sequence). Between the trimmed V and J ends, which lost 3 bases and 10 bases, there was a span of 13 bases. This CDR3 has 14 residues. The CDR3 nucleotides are TGTGCCAGCAGCTTGGAGGTAGGAGACTCACCCCTCCACTTT. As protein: CASSLEVGDSPLHF.